These 22 T cell receptor beta chains were all obtained from the same sample, sequenced in a study of vaccination and CD4 T cells after COVID-19. Cultured CD4+ T cells had their DNA profiled by the Oncomine TCR Beta short-read assay. Once CD4+ T cells had been cultured, genomic DNA was extracted from them. TCRdb used MiXCR to reprocess the PCR reads, holding one entry per CDR3 protein. The sample includes several thousand distinct CDR3 sequences, around 41% seen only once; the top ten take roughly 28%. This sample's treatment: roughly nine-day PBMC culture with coronavirus spike peptide pools or control peptides (ViraFEST assay). Ahead of the COVID-19 pandemic (2011-2018), the CD4+ T cells of the unexposed donor were collected. These TCRs are of unknown antigen specificity. The sample taken for sequencing was CD4+ T cells from blood, cultured in vitro. These receptors originate from a human donor in good health.

This clonotype has more than one count but fewer than ten. The rearrangement uses TRBV6-5 and TRBJ1-2; TRBD1 is a possible D gene (6 bases). The germline V and J ends were trimmed by 0 bases and 4 bases, with 21 bases remaining between them. The germline V gene encodes CDR1 MNHEY and CDR2 SVGAGI. CDR3 length: 18 residues. The CDR3 loop reads CASSYSYYPGRGFYGYTF. CDR3 bases: TGTGCCAGCAGTTACTCGTACTACCCCGGCAGGGGATTCTATGGCTACACCTTC.

The V gene is TRBV18, the J gene TRBJ1-1; weak D call: TRBD1 (5 bases). There are 14 residues in the CDR3. Germline V gene lookup returns CDR1 KGHSH and CDR2 LQKENI. Trimming removed 0 bases from V and 1 base from J, with 6 bases in between. The CDR3 DNA reads as TGTGCCAGCTCACCACCTACAGGGAACACTGAAGCTTTCTTT. Protein: CASSPPTGNTEAFF.

This clonotype was seen more than once but under ten times. The chain joins TRBV19 to TRBJ1-5; possible D gene TRBD1, 5 bases. CDR1 LNHDA and CDR2 SQIVND come from the germline V gene (reference sequence). V lost 5 bases to trimming and J lost 3 bases, with 11 bases between them. CDR3 length: 14 amino acids. CDR3: CASSRGEPNQPQHF. The CDR3 nucleotides are TGTGCCAGTAGTCGGGGGGAACCCAATCAGCCCCAGCATTTT.

This sequence joins TRBV10-3 and TRBJ1-1; no clear D. The CDR3 is made up of 16 amino acids. CDR1 is ENHRY, CDR2 SYGVKD, per germline. Trimming removed 0 bases at V and 2 bases at J, with 13 bases between. The CDR3 coding sequence is TGTGCCATCAGTGAGTCGTCGGGATTTGGCAACACTGAAGCTTTCTTT. As protein: CAISESSGFGNTEAFF.

This clonotype was seen more than once but under ten times. The chain joins TRBV7-8 to TRBJ1-3; D is unresolved. The CDR3 has 13 residues. Trimming shortened V by 5 bases and J by 0 bases, and 5 bases separated the two germline ends. Germline CDR1 is SGHVS and CDR2 is FQNEAQ. The DNA of the CDR3 is TGTGCCAGCAGCAAAAGCTCTGGAAACACCATATATTTT. Protein product: CASSKSSGNTIYF.

This clonotype was detected only a few times. The rearrangement uses TRBV6-5 and TRBJ2-7; D gene unclear. The V gene's germline CDR1 is MNHEY and CDR2 SVGAGI. Trimming cost V 6 bases and J 2 bases, with 14 bases left between them. The CDR3 spans 14 residues. The chain's CDR3 is CASSYTLNTYEQYF. The DNA for the CDR3 is TGTGCCAGCAGCTACACCCTAAACACCTACGAGCAGTACTTC.

By share of the sample, this clonotype is medium-sized. The genes are TRBV20-1 and TRBJ1-5; 9 nucleotides line up with TRBD1. CDR3 length: 14 amino acids. Losses at the gene ends were 5 bases for V and 6 bases for J; bases not matched to a gene: 8. Germline CDR1 and CDR2: DFQATT and SNEGSKA (reference sequence). The CDR3 loop is CSAPGQGRGQPQHF. The CDR3 bases are TGCAGTGCTCCGGGACAGGGAAGAGGTCAGCCCCAGCATTTT.

This sequence joins TRBV11-3 and TRBJ2-2; 7 nucleotides match TRBD1. CDR3 size: 15 residues. Per germline, CDR1 SGHNT and CDR2 YENEEA. Trimming took 2 bases from V and 6 from J; bases not matched to a gene: 6. The CDR3 sequence is CASSLTGVHAGELFF. DNA for the CDR3: TGTGCCAGCAGCTTAACAGGGGTTCATGCCGGGGAGCTGTTTTTT. Drawing the rest from reference TRBV11-3 and TRBJ2-2, the complete variable domain is EAGVVQSPRYKIIEKKQPVAFWCNPISGHNTLYWYLQNLGQGPELLIRYENEEAVDDSQLPKDRFSAERLKGVDSTLKIQPAELGDSAVYLCASSLTGVHAGELFFGEGSRLTVL.

By share, this clonotype ranks as large (0.1 to 1%). The chain links TRBV19 to TRBJ2-7; the D gene is possibly TRBD1 (5 bases). This CDR3 spans 14 amino acids. In germline, CDR1 is LNHDA, CDR2 SQIVND (reference sequence). V was pared by 8 bases and J by 6 bases, with 20 bases between. DNA of the CDR3: TGTGCCAGTGCGACGTCAGGGAACCCTACCGAGCAGTACTTC. This codes for CASATSGNPTEQYF.

J is TRBJ1-1 and V is TRBV7-2, with 8 bases identical to TRBD1. Germline CDR1 SGHTA, CDR2 FQGNSA. The CDR3 runs 16 residues. V dropped 3 bases and J dropped 1; count of bases not matched to a gene: 7. CDR3 sequence (DNA): TGTGCCAGCAGCTTCGGGGCGGACAGGGCGAACACTGAAGCTTTCTTT. This translates into CASSFGADRANTEAFF.

There are a few counts of this clonotype. V and J are TRBV6-1 and TRBJ2-7; 9 positions agree with TRBD2. The germline V gene has CDR1 MNHNS and CDR2 SASEGT. This CDR3 region has 15 residues. V shed 4 bases, J shed 3 bases, and the junction held 7 bases outside the gene matches. The CDR3 is CASSGPGTSRYEQYF. CDR3 DNA: TGTGCCAGCAGTGGACCCGGGACTAGCCGCTACGAGCAGTACTTC.

This clonotype was detected a few times. The chain uses TRBV7-2 and TRBJ2-6; D might be TRBD1 or TRBD2, each matching 5 bases. V was trimmed by 1 base and J by 0 bases, leaving 13 bases between them. This CDR3 contains 18 residues. Germline V CDR1 and CDR2: SGHTA, FQGNSA. The CDR3 DNA sequence: TGTGCCAGCAGCTTAGGTGGTGGGACCAACTCTGGGGCCAACGTCCTGACTTTC. It translates to CASSLGGGTNSGANVLTF.

The chain links TRBV7-9 to TRBJ1-4; 10 nucleotides match TRBD1. Trimming took 4 bases from V and 8 from J; bases not matched to a gene: 4. This CDR3 contains 14 residues. The germline V gene has CDR1 SEHNR and CDR2 FQNEAQ (reference sequence). This chain's CDR3 is CASSSRTGGEKLFF. The CDR3 DNA reads as TGTGCCAGCAGCTCGCGGACAGGGGGGGAAAAACTGTTTTTT. Based on the CDR3 plus reference TRBV7-9 and TRBJ1-4, the full variable domain is DTGVSQNPRHKITKRGQNVTFRCDPISEHNRLYWYRQTLGQGPEFLTYFQNEAQLEKSRLLSDRFSAERPKGSFSTLEIQRTEQGDSAMYLCASSSRTGGEKLFFGSGTQLSVL.

This sequence joins TRBV5-4 and TRBJ2-7, with 8 bases fitting TRBD1. CDR3 size: 14 residues. V lost 4 bases, J lost 2 bases, and 5 bases stayed unmatched. In germline, CDR1 is SGHNT, CDR2 YYREEE (reference sequence). CDR3 coding DNA: TGTGCCAGCAGCCGGACAGGGCTTCCCTACGAGCAGTACTTC. Amino acid sequence: CASSRTGLPYEQYF.

The chain couples TRBV28 to TRBJ2-4, with 8 bases identical to TRBD2. Germline assignment: CDR1 MDHEN and CDR2 SYDVKM. V gave up 5 bases and J gave up 6 bases; unmatched junction bases: 9. This CDR3 region has 15 residues. The CDR3 here is CASSQPFGGGNIQYF. Here the CDR3 DNA reads TGTGCCAGCAGTCAACCCTTCGGGGGGGGAAACATTCAGTACTTC. Together with reference TRBV28 and TRBJ2-4, the CDR3 gives the full variable domain: DVKVTQSSRYLVKRTGEKVFLECVQDMDHENMFWYRQDPGLGLRLIYFSYDVKMKEKGDIPEGYSVSREKKERFSLILESASTNQTSMYLCASSQPFGGGNIQYFGAGTRLSVL.

This sequence joins TRBV7-9 and TRBJ2-7; D gene unclear. V dropped 3 bases and J dropped 2 bases, with 17 bases sitting between them. The germline CDR1 and CDR2 sequences are SEHNR and FQNEAQ (reference sequence). This CDR3 region has 16 residues. The CDR3, as DNA: TGTGCCAGCAGCTTTTCGCTTTCCTCCCCGACCTACGAGCAGTACTTC. Encoded protein: CASSFSLSSPTYEQYF.

This chain joins TRBV20-1 and TRBJ1-3, with unresolved D. The CDR3 covers 13 residues. Trimming removed 3 bases at V and 0 bases at J, with 6 bases between. Germline CDR1 and CDR2: DFQATT and SNEGSKA (reference sequence). CDR3 sequence reads: CSASPNSGNTIYF. CDR3 nucleotides: TGCAGTGCTAGCCCCAACTCTGGAAACACCATATATTTT.

This clonotype has a single count. The chain recombines TRBV4-3 with TRBJ2-7, with unresolved D. V was cut by 1 base and J by 0 bases, with 4 bases left in between. CDR3 length equals 13 residues. Germline V gene data show CDR1 as LGHNA and CDR2 as YSLEER. CDR3 sequence reads: CASSQGLSYEQYF. Here the CDR3 DNA reads TGCGCCAGCAGCCAAGGCCTCTCCTACGAGCAGTACTTC.

There are a few counts of this clonotype. The rearrangement joins TRBV11-3 to TRBJ2-5, with 11 bases lining up with TRBD2. V lost 5 bases, J lost 5 bases, and 7 bases stayed unmatched. The CDR3 is made up of 15 amino acids. CDR1 SGHNT and CDR2 YENEEA come from the germline V gene. This chain's CDR3 is CASSDTSGRGETQYF. The CDR3 region has the DNA TGTGCCAGCAGCGACACTAGCGGGAGAGGGGAGACCCAGTACTTC.

V and J are TRBV10-3 and TRBJ2-1; D is unresolved. Trimming stripped 6 bases from V and 1 base from J, with 4 bases between. Germline CDR1 is ENHRY and CDR2 is SYGVKD. The CDR3 length is 12 residues. CDR3 residues: CAIRGSYNEQFF. The DNA of the CDR3 is TGTGCCATCAGAGGTTCCTACAATGAGCAGTTCTTC.

The J gene is TRBJ2-5, the V gene TRBV7-2; D could derive from TRBD1 or TRBD2 (7 bases each). Trimming stripped 6 bases from V and 1 base from J, with 21 bases between. The CDR3 extends over 17 amino acids. Germline CDR1 reads SGHTA; CDR2 reads FQGNSA. CDR3 residues: CASSRQGGGGSQETQYF. CDR3 coding DNA: TGTGCCAGCAGTCGACAGGGAGGGGGCGGTTCCCAAGAGACCCAGTACTTC.

The chain carries TRBV12-2 and TRBJ2-3; the table's D gene call, TRBD1, was not cross checked with the DNA. TRBV12-2 is termed a pseudogene. The CDR3 totals 16 residues. The CDR3: CASRPRTGHCTDTQYF. In DNA form, the CDR3 reads TGTGCAAGTCGCCCCCGGACAGGTCATTGCACAGATACGCAGTATTTT.